Here is one TCR beta chain with its context. This record belongs to a study of blood T cell repertoires in COVID-19. Study as a whole: From the United States, Italy and Spain came samples of acute and convalescent COVID-19.

The CDR3 length is 16 residues. From germline, CDR1 is MNHNS and CDR2 SASEGT. V lost 4 bases and J lost 0, with 13 bases in between. As handled by the study authors: Amplified reference gene primers provided the basis for estimating nucleated cell counts. This table comes from immunoSEQ multiplex PCR, and its TCRdb copy is limited to in-frame clones, with some not included. For V, J and clone size, that table is used; D and trimming come from the DNA. The table lists about 100,000 clones, just under 85% of them singletons. This receptor was taken from a woman of 80 years or more with active or convalescent COVID-19. The sequencing input was peripheral blood. V usage is TRBV6-1 and J usage is TRBJ1-3, with D perhaps matching TRBD1 (5 bases). CDR3 in amino acids: CASSVRDGSSGNTIYF. The CDR3, as DNA: TGTGCCAGCAGTGTCCGGGACGGGAGCTCTGGAAACACCATATATTTT.